What follows are 11 T cell receptor beta chains derived from one specimen sequenced in a study of T cell responses to AZD1222 COVID-19 vaccine (dated by TCRdb to the early 2020s). Libraries were built with the immunoSEQ multiplex PCR assay. The immuneACCESS repertoire file appears here via TCRdb, limited to in-frame rearrangements. These files lack a portion of the clones; in checked studies, under half of the deficit traces to unresolved V genes, and the cause of the others is not known. The sample table contains 120,000 to 150,000 clones; only one count was recorded for 88% of them. Of the sample, more than 13% is held by the ten largest clones. Per the publication, the time point label means: baseline before first vaccination. The sample here was peripheral blood, taken on day 0 of AZD1222 vaccination. The receptors were gathered from an adult in good health.

The J gene is TRBJ1-2, the V gene TRBV24-1, with 9 bases that match TRBD1. Germline V gene data show CDR1 as KGHDR and CDR2 as SFDVKD. This CDR3 contains 15 residues. V shed 4 bases and J 2 bases; nucleotides not matched to a gene: 4. Here the CDR3 DNA reads TGTGCCACCAGTGAAACAGGGGGCGGAAACTATGGCTACACCTTC. Translation: CATSETGGGNYGYTF.

As DNA, the CDR3 is TGTGCCAGCAACCGTGACAGGGGAATCGACGAGCAGTACTTC. It codes for CASNRDRGIDEQYF. V is TRBV28 and J is TRBJ2-7; 8 bases agree with TRBD1. Germline loops: CDR1 MDHEN, CDR2 SYDVKM. This CDR3 has 14 amino acids. V lost 7 bases, J lost 5 bases, and 10 bases stayed unmatched.

The chain uses TRBV27 and TRBJ2-2; TRBD1 is a possible D gene (7 bases). V was pared by 3 bases and J by 6 bases, with 20 bases between. Germline V gene data show CDR1 as MNHEY and CDR2 as SMNVEV (reference sequence). The CDR3 extends over 17 amino acids. The DNA of the CDR3 is TGTGCCAGCAGTTTGGGGGGCGGGACAGTAAAGTCCGGGGAGCTGTTTTTT. It yields the protein CASSLGGGTVKSGELFF.

As DNA, the CDR3 is TGTGCCAGCTCACCTCGGGACAGTCAAAATTCACCCCTCCACTTT. Protein product: CASSPRDSQNSPLHF. This chain joins TRBV18 and TRBJ1-6; 7 nucleotides line up with TRBD1. This CDR3 spans 15 amino acids. Losses at the gene ends were 3 bases for V and 7 bases for J; bases not matched to a gene: 6. Germline V gene sequence: CDR1 KGHSH, CDR2 LQKENI.

V usage is TRBV6-4 and J usage is TRBJ1-2; perhaps TRBD1 as D (6 bases). The ends were cut back, 6 bases at V and 4 bases at J, with 12 bases in the middle. Germline values: CDR1 MRHNA, CDR2 SNTAGT. This CDR3 has 13 amino acids. Here the CDR3 DNA reads TGTGCCAGCAGACTTACAGGGTCCTATGGCTACACCTTC. Amino acids: CASRLTGSYGYTF.

For this clone: The same CDR3 can be traced to other DNA sequences in this sample. The chain combines TRBV6-5 with TRBJ2-5, with D possibly being TRBD1 or TRBD2 (5 bases each). V lost 6 bases and J lost 5, with 19 bases in between. Germline CDR1 and CDR2: MNHEY and SVGAGI. The CDR3 has 15 amino acids. The CDR3 sequence is CASSPPGLGRETQYF. For the CDR3, the DNA is TGTGCCAGCAGCCCCCCAGGTTTGGGACGGGAGACCCAGTACTTC.

The chain uses TRBV19 and TRBJ2-7; either TRBD1 or TRBD2 may fit D (5 bases each). CDR1 LNHDA and CDR2 SQIVND come from the germline V gene (reference sequence). This CDR3 is 14 amino acids long. Trimming cost V 2 bases and J 9 bases, with 17 bases left between them. The CDR3 protein is CASSIWGTPASQYF. Here the CDR3 DNA reads TGTGCCAGTAGTATATGGGGGACCCCGGCGTCGCAGTACTTC.

The chain has TRBV7-3 and TRBJ1-1, with D possibly matching TRBD1 (5 bases). This CDR3 region has 15 residues. Trimming cost V 2 bases and J 0 bases, with 10 bases left between them. Germline assignment: CDR1 SGHTA and CDR2 FQGTGA. DNA for the CDR3: TGTGCCAGCAGCTTAGGGGGATCTCTGAACACTGAAGCTTTCTTT. Amino acids: CASSLGGSLNTEAFF.

This clone has only one observation. Other DNA sequences in the sample encode the same CDR3. The chain is built from TRBV30 and TRBJ1-5; D unclear. The V gene lost 3 bases and the J gene lost 4 bases, with 7 bases spanning the gap. The CDR3 is 12 residues long. Per germline, CDR1 GTSNPN and CDR2 SVGIG (reference sequence). This CDR3 is CAWSLQNQPQHF. The DNA of the CDR3 is TGTGCCTGGAGCCTTCAGAATCAGCCCCAGCATTTT.

J is TRBJ2-5 and V is TRBV2, with TRBD2 matching over 7 bases. This CDR3 contains 15 residues. V lost 2 bases to trimming and J lost 9 bases; unmatched junction nucleotides: 12. Germline CDR1 and CDR2: SNHLY and FYNNEI. CDR3 coding DNA: TGTGCCAGCAGTGAAAGGCGGGGGTCATCGGAGGCCCAGTACTTC. Its protein is CASSERRGSSEAQYF.

This chain links TRBV10-3 with TRBJ2-1; D remains unclear. Germline V gene data show CDR1 as ENHRY and CDR2 as SYGVKD. V lost 0 bases to trimming and J lost 9 bases, with 6 bases between them. The CDR3 has 12 amino acids. DNA of the CDR3: TGTGCCATCAGTGAGTCACAAGGTGAGCAGTTCTTC. Encoded protein: CAISESQGEQFF.